This TCR beta chain is drawn from a study of T-cell reconstitution after alpha-beta-depleted transplantation in children. V gave up 7 bases and J gave up 7 bases; unmatched junction bases: 16. Per germline, CDR1 SGHTA and CDR2 FQGNSA. This CDR3 has 17 amino acids. Unique molecular identifiers tagged the TCRbeta library. TCRdb reprocessed the PCR reads with MiXCR, giving one entry per CDR3 protein. Here the sample spans just over 200,000 distinct CDR3 sequences, 8.4% being singletons. Study-level findings and limits: TCRbeta diversity was high at day 60 in some patients (a result of surviving recipient T cells and thymic progenitors).

This clonotype was recorded a few times. Its antigen is not known. The starting material was PBMCs, mostly from graft donor cells, obtained 360 days after TCRalphabeta/CD19-depleted stem cell transplant. The chain has TRBV7-2 and TRBJ2-1, with 10 bases lining up with TRBD2. The receptor was derived from a male patient between 2 and 15 years old who had a stem cell transplant for acute myeloid leukemia, so the T cells may come from the graft donor. This CDR3 is CASTLSGRPPSTNEQFF. The CDR3 coding sequence is TGTGCCAGCACCCTTAGCGGGAGGCCCCCGTCTACAAATGAGCAGTTCTTC.